This T cell receptor (beta chain) was profiled in a study of early T cells in non-severe SARS-CoV-2 infection (dated by TCRdb to about 2021). Regarding the research as a whole: TCR sequencing used bulk RNA from unsorted whole blood, so alpha and beta chains could not be paired. What the work shows at the level of the full study, not this receptor alone: Matching against VDJdb was skewed toward anti-spike CD8 responses, likely underestimated virus-specific expansions, and missed private and CD4 specificities.

The method behind the library was 5' RACE. Data came from a NextSeq 500. To correct for sequencing error and PCR bias, the TCR library protocol tagged individual cDNA molecules with unique molecular identifiers. TCR alpha and beta chains were both sequenced, and the abundances of alpha and beta sequences in each sample were closely correlated with each other. As for the original processing: Decombinator V4 was used to annotate the V gene, J gene and CDR3 of the TCR sequences. Expanded TCRs were defined as changing significantly between any two time points under a Poisson model with p below 0.0001. TCR abundances were normalised to the total number of TCRs sequenced in each sample and reported as counts per million. TRAV1-2 paired with TRAJ12, TRAJ20 or TRAJ33 defined MAIT TCRs, while TRAV10 paired with TRAJ18 defined iNKT TCRs. VDJdb, accessed on 1 November 2021, was searched for TCRs annotated for CMV, EBV and SARS-CoV-2, and TCRs annotated for more than one antigen were excluded. In-frame beta chains were kept once TCRdb had trimmed the public reads at Q25 with fastp and called clones with MiXCR. For every CDR3 protein sequence, its rows merge into one entry that carries the most common genes and DNA. TCRdb, rather than the study authors, made the V and J calls. Counted in this sample were just under 65,000 distinct CDR3 sequences; about an eighth of them appeared once. The leading ten clones occupy 4% to 5% of the sample.

Trimming leaves V shorter by 6 bases and J shorter by 3 bases, with the junction holding 14 bases beyond the gene matches. The CDR3 covers 17 residues, taking in both the cysteine and the phenylalanine. Kept here is only the CDR3 DNA, which spans 51 bases and is read in frame from base 1. Taken from the germline V gene, the CDR1 and CDR2 loops are SNHLY and FYNNEI. A case-control design nested within a healthcare worker cohort in London, UK, was used, with weekly nasopharyngeal swab PCR tests and blood sampling performed. Healthcare workers were recruited during the week of the UK lockdown, between 23 and 31 March 2020, and followed weekly for up to roughly 16 weeks. A remark on this clonotype: Its antigen is currently not known. No clone much larger than this one lies a single base away; base qualities are absent.

The chain couples TRBV2 to TRBJ1-5, with TRBD1 matching 7 junction bases. The source is an adult who was a healthcare worker with PCR-confirmed SARS-CoV-2 infection or an uninfected control (not recorded which). The sample consisted of whole blood. CDR3 protein: CASRGTEGMITNQPQHF. The DNA sequence is TGTGCCAGCAGGGGGACAGAAGGAATGATAACCAATCAGCCCCAGCATTTT.